Each of the 14 T cell receptor beta chains below was sequenced from the same sample in a study of T cell repertoires in cytomegalovirus infection. TCRdb passed the reads through MiXCR, listing each CDR3 protein once. The profile shows some 180,000 distinct CDR3 sequences, roughly 15% of them singletons. Sequenced material: CD8+ T cells from PBMCs. The receptor set was obtained from a human donor in good health (CMV status not recorded). Some clones in this sample may be carry-over from other donors' samples.

This chain joins TRBV2 and TRBJ2-4; the match to TRBD1 covers 10 bases. V trimming: 10 bases; J trimming: 7 bases; junction bases outside the gene matches: 4. CDR1 is SNHLY and CDR2 is FYNNEI in the germline V gene. The CDR3 sequence is 12 residues long. Written as DNA, the CDR3 is TGTGCCAACGGACAGGGGGTCAACATTCAGTACTTC. This translates into CANGQGVNIQYF. The whole variable domain, filled in from reference TRBV2 and TRBJ2-4, reads EPEVTQTPSHQVTQMGQEVILRCVPISNHLYFYWYRQILGQKVEFLVSFYNNEISEKSEIFDDQFSVERPDGSNFTLKIRSTKLEDSAMYFCANGQGVNIQYFGAGTRLSVL.

The chain links TRBV7-2 to TRBJ2-5; D possibly matches TRBD1 or TRBD2 (6 bases each). V was trimmed by 8 bases and J by 5 bases, leaving 24 bases between them. This CDR3 is built from 16 residues. Germline V lookup: CDR1 SGHTA, CDR2 FQGNSA. The chain's CDR3 is CASGQGRWGALETQYF. The CDR3 region has the DNA TGTGCCAGCGGGCAAGGGCGGTGGGGGGCCTTGGAGACCCAGTACTTC.

V gene TRBV7-6 combines with J gene TRBJ1-5; 8 bases line up with TRBD1. V dropped 5 bases and J dropped 1; count of bases not matched to a gene: 1. The CDR3 is made up of 14 amino acids. The germline V gene has CDR1 SGHVS and CDR2 FNYEAQ. The CDR3 here is CASSQGASNQPQHF. CDR3 coding DNA: TGTGCCAGCAGCCAGGGGGCAAGCAATCAGCCCCAGCATTTT. Variable domain in full (rest from reference TRBV7-6 and TRBJ1-5): GAGVSQSPRYKVTKRGQDVALRCDPISGHVSLYWYRQALGQGPEFLTYFNYEAQQDKSGLPNDRFSAERPEGSISTLTIQRTEQRDSAMYRCASSQGASNQPQHFGDGTRLSIL.

This clonotype was counted only a few times. The V and J genes are TRBV7-6 and TRBJ2-1, with 11 bases matching TRBD2. Germline trimming cut 5 bases from V and 7 bases from J; bases unmatched to any gene: 13. The CDR3 has 17 residues. Per the germline V gene, CDR1 is SGHVS and CDR2 is FNYEAQ. The CDR3 region has the DNA TGTGCCAGCAGCCTACTAGCGGGGGCCCGGATGGAAAATGAGCAGTTCTTC. Amino acids: CASSLLAGARMENEQFF.

In its sample, this clonotype was seen a few times. V gene TRBV20-1 combines with J gene TRBJ2-4; 9 nucleotides match TRBD1. V shed 5 bases and J 8 bases; nucleotides not matched to a gene: 10. The CDR3 covers 14 residues. Germline values: CDR1 DFQATT, CDR2 SNEGSKA (reference sequence). The CDR3 DNA is TGCAGTGCTGTAACCGGGACAGGGATGGACATTCAGTACTTC. Protein product: CSAVTGTGMDIQYF.

This clonotype came up a few times. This sequence joins TRBV29-1 and TRBJ1-1; D unclear. The CDR3 runs 15 residues. Trimming left V 5 bases short and J 1 base short, with 17 bases between. The germline CDR1 and CDR2 sequences are SQVTM and ANQGSEA. CDR3 nucleotides: TGCAGCGTTCGTTCCCTGAGGGCATCGAACACTGAAGCTTTCTTT. Translated: CSVRSLRASNTEAFF.

This chain uses TRBV20-1 with TRBJ1-1, with 11 bases that match TRBD1. The CDR3 contains 15 residues. The junction had 3 bases not matched to a gene; V was cut back by 0 bases and J by 3 bases. CDR1 and CDR2 from the germline V gene are DFQATT and SNEGSKA (reference sequence). CDR3 amino acids: CSARDRTGGYTEAFF. CDR3 bases: TGCAGTGCTAGAGATAGGACAGGGGGCTACACTGAAGCTTTCTTT.

The CDR3 is CAAGQPQHF. CDR3 nucleotides: TGTGCGGCAGGGCAGCCCCAGCATTTT. This chain links TRBV6-5 with TRBJ1-5, with D perhaps TRBD1 (5 bases). CDR3 length: 9 residues. CDR1 is MNHEY and CDR2 is SVGAGI in the germline V gene.

This rearrangement joins TRBV29-1 to TRBJ2-7, with a possible D match to TRBD1 (5 bases). Trimming removed 1 base at V and 4 bases at J, with 11 bases between. The CDR3 runs to 13 residues. Looked up from germline, CDR1 is SQVTM and CDR2 is ANQGSEA. The CDR3 DNA sequence: TGCAGCGTTGAAGTAGGACAACTTTACGAGCAGTACTTC. This gives the protein CSVEVGQLYEQYF.

The chain carries TRBV23-1 and TRBJ2-7, with D unresolved. TRBV23-1 is noted as an ORF with a role that remains uncertain. This CDR3 comprises 16 residues. Deletions cut 3 bases from V and 1 base from J, with 16 bases between. DNA for the CDR3: TGCGCCAGCAGTCACTCGGATGGCAAGTCATCCTACGAGCAGTACTTC. It is translated as CASSHSDGKSSYEQYF.

The chain joins TRBV5-1 to TRBJ2-5, with TRBD2 matching over 11 bases. Germline V gene sequence: CDR1 SGHRS, CDR2 YFSETQ. The CDR3 loop spans 15 amino acids. After removal of 6 bases from V and 4 bases from J, the junction contained 8 bases not matched to a gene. Here the CDR3 reads CASTTGLAGGETQYF. The CDR3 bases are TGCGCCAGCACGACCGGACTAGCGGGTGGAGAGACCCAGTACTTC. Variable domain in full (rest from reference TRBV5-1 and TRBJ2-5): KAGVTQTPRYLIKTRGQQVTLSCSPISGHRSVSWYQQTPGQGLQFLFEYFSETQRNKGNFPGRFSGRQFSNSRSEMNVSTLELGDSALYLCASTTGLAGGETQYFGPGTRLLVL.

This clonotype has just a few counts. V gene TRBV28 combines with J gene TRBJ1-5, with D uncertain. Germline V gene lookup returns CDR1 MDHEN and CDR2 SYDVKM. Trimming stripped 4 bases from V and 9 bases from J, with 10 bases between. CDR3 size: 12 residues. CDR3 bases: TGTGCCAGCAGTTATACGGAGAGGCCCCAGCATTTT. Its translation is CASSYTERPQHF.

J is TRBJ2-7 and V is TRBV7-6; D unresolved. The CDR3 has 13 residues. The V gene lost 1 base and the J gene lost 3 bases, with 7 bases spanning the gap. Germline V gene data show CDR1 as SGHVS and CDR2 as FNYEAQ. CDR3 coding DNA: TGTGCCAGCAGCTTAGATGAAGTCTACGAGCAGTACTTC. Translation gives CASSLDEVYEQYF.

The sample holds a few counts of this clonotype. The V gene is TRBV10-3, the J gene TRBJ2-7; D is possibly TRBD2 (6 bases). V dropped 11 bases and J dropped 2 bases, with 7 bases sitting between them. Germline CDR1 reads ENHRY; CDR2 reads SYGVKD. The CDR3 extends over 10 amino acids. For the CDR3, the DNA is TGTGCCGCGGGGACCTACGAGCAGTACTTC. It yields the protein CAAGTYEQYF.